The 16 T cell receptor beta chains presented below share a single source sample, sequenced in a study of CD8 T cells in ankylosing spondylitis. MiXCR, applied by TCRdb to the 5' RACE reads, yields one record per CDR3 protein. The table includes approximately 240,000 distinct CDR3 sequences, roughly a tenth detected once. Sequencing input: blood, either unsorted or a sorted T cell fraction (not recorded which). These TCRs come from a male donor with ankylosing spondylitis or in good health (not recorded which).

The sample holds many counts of this clonotype. The chain combines TRBV19 with TRBJ2-2; D call uncertain. Trimming removed 2 bases at V and 0 bases at J, with 4 bases between. The CDR3 is 14 amino acids. Germline V gives CDR1 LNHDA, CDR2 SQIVND (reference sequence). CDR3 sequence: CASSIQTNTGELFF. The CDR3 DNA is TGTGCCAGTAGTATACAAACGAACACCGGGGAGCTGTTTTTT.

This clonotype was observed at least ten times. This sequence joins TRBV18 and TRBJ2-7, with D perhaps matching TRBD1 (5 bases). The ends were cut back, 5 bases at V and 0 bases at J, with 14 bases in the middle. Looked up from germline, CDR1 is KGHSH and CDR2 is LQKENI. CDR3 length equals 15 residues. CDR3 in DNA: TGTGCCAGCTCAATTTCCGACAGCAGCTCCTACGAGCAGTACTTC. Its translation: CASSISDSSSYEQYF.

About this clonotype itself: A read error may explain this, as a much larger clone is one base away. The genes are TRBV2 and TRBJ2-4, with no clear D. This CDR3 comprises 15 residues. The V end lost 7 bases, the J end lost 3 bases, and 16 bases lay between the germline ends. Germline-derived CDR1 and CDR2 are SNHLY and FYNNEI. CDR3 residues: CASILDSGVKNIQYF. The CDR3 DNA follows: TGTGCCAGCATCCTAGATAGTGGGGTCAAAAACATTCAGTACTTC. The variable domain in full, completed from reference TRBV2 and TRBJ2-4, reads EPEVTQTPSHQVTQMGQEVILRCVPISNHLYFYWYRQILGQKVEFLVSFYNNEISEKSEIFDDQFSVERPDGSNFTLKIRSTKLEDSAMYFCASILDSGVKNIQYFGAGTRLSVL.

In its sample, this clonotype was seen many times. The genes are TRBV20-1 and TRBJ1-1; perhaps TRBD1 as D (6 bases). This CDR3 has 13 amino acids. The V gene lost 4 bases and the J gene lost 1 base, with 10 bases spanning the gap. The germline V gene has CDR1 DFQATT and CDR2 SNEGSKA (reference sequence). This chain's CDR3 is CSAKDRPNTEAFF. For the CDR3, the DNA is TGCAGTGCTAAAGACAGGCCGAACACTGAAGCTTTCTTT.

The chain carries TRBV10-3 and TRBJ1-1, with D unclear. The CDR3 extends over 15 amino acids. Germline-derived CDR1 and CDR2 are ENHRY and SYGVKD. Trimming took off 3 bases at V and 0 bases at J, with 11 bases between the two ends. This CDR3 reads CAISELAAVNTEAFF. The DNA for the CDR3 is TGTGCCATCAGTGAACTCGCAGCGGTGAACACTGAAGCTTTCTTT.

The CDR3 spells CASSDNGKNQPQHF. DNA of the CDR3: TGTGCCAGCAGTGATAATGGGAAGAATCAGCCCCAGCATTTT. The rearrangement links TRBV6-1 to TRBJ1-5; D uncertain. Trimming cost V 3 bases and J 4 bases, with 10 bases left between them. Germline CDR1 reads MNHNS; CDR2 reads SASEGT. This CDR3 is built from 14 residues.

On this clonotype itself: A much larger clone differs by one base, so this may be a read error. V usage is TRBV7-2 and J usage is TRBJ2-3, with a weak D call TRBD2 (5 bases). The CDR3 spans 15 residues. The V and J ends lost 3 bases and 6 bases respectively, with 16 bases between them. Germline CDR1 reads SGHTA; CDR2 reads FQGNSA. As DNA, the CDR3 is TGTGCCAGCAGCTTCGGGGAACTCCCACGGGATACGCAGTATTTT. It codes for CASSFGELPRDTQYF.

A few counts support this clonotype. The V call is TRBV4-1, the J call TRBJ1-6; D gene uncertain. CDR1 is MGHRA and CDR2 is YSYEKL in the germline V gene. The V end lost 10 bases, the J end lost 4 bases, and 8 bases lay between the germline ends. This CDR3 comprises 12 residues. CDR3 coding DNA: TGCGCCACCGTAGGGTATAATTCACCCCTCCACTTT. Its protein product is CATVGYNSPLHF.

At least ten counts were recorded for this clonotype. The chain couples TRBV5-6 to TRBJ2-2; possibly TRBD1 or TRBD2 for D (5 bases each). The CDR3 is 13 amino acids. Germline CDR1 SGHDT, CDR2 YYEEEE. The V end lost 5 bases, the J end lost 5 bases, and 10 bases lay between the germline ends. CDR3 bases: TGTGCCAGCAGTTCCGGGGCTACCGGGGAGCTGTTTTTT. Translating it yields CASSSGATGELFF.

The chain recombines TRBV29-1 with TRBJ2-5; D perhaps matches TRBD2 (6 bases). Germline CDR1 reads SQVTM; CDR2 reads ANQGSEA. The CDR3 sequence is 14 residues long. The CDR3 nucleotides are TGCTCCTACGGTGGCGGGATTCTCCAAGAGACCCAGTACTTC. Its translation: CSYGGGILQETQYF.

This clonotype has ten or more counts. Its ends do not fully match the called genes, so a read error is possible. The rearrangement joins TRBV12-3 or TRBV12-4 to TRBJ1-3; D perhaps matches TRBD1 (5 bases). This CDR3 is built from 13 residues. The DNA for the CDR3 is TGTGCCAGCAGTCGCGCCCAGGGAAACATCATATATTTT. It translates to CASSRAQGNIIYF.

This clonotype was recorded many times. The gene calls are TRBV20-1 and TRBJ2-1; 8 nucleotides match TRBD1. Germline CDR1 DFQATT, CDR2 SNEGSKA (reference sequence). J was trimmed by 8 bases and V by 0 bases; bases with no gene match: 6. The CDR3 is 14 amino acids. DNA of the CDR3: TGCAGTGCTAGAGAAAACAGGGGGGTCGATGAGCAGTTCTTC. It encodes CSARENRGVDEQFF.

The CDR3 DNA follows: TGTGCCAGCAGCTTAGTCCCCTTTCAAGAGACCCAGTACTTC. As protein: CASSLVPFQETQYF. This chain joins TRBV7-2 and TRBJ2-5; D gene uncertain. The CDR3 length is 14 residues. V gave up 1 base and J gave up 2 bases, with 8 bases separating them. Looked up from germline, CDR1 is SGHTA and CDR2 is FQGNSA.

This clonotype was found many times. The rearrangement joins TRBV20-1 to TRBJ2-3; 7 nucleotides line up with TRBD2. The CDR3 runs to 16 residues. The V gene end was trimmed by 6 bases and the J gene end by 2 bases; junction bases not matched to a gene: 14. Germline values: CDR1 DFQATT, CDR2 SNEGSKA (reference sequence). In DNA form, the CDR3 reads TGCAGTGCGTCTCCCCGGGGGGAGGCCTACACAGATACGCAGTATTTT. It translates to CSASPRGEAYTDTQYF.

This clonotype appeared many times. The chain joins TRBV20-1 to TRBJ2-3, with 11 bases fitting TRBD2. The germline CDR1 and CDR2 sequences are DFQATT and SNEGSKA (reference sequence). V lost 0 bases, J lost 4 bases, and 9 bases stayed unmatched. This CDR3 has 17 amino acids. Written as DNA, the CDR3 is TGCAGTGCTAGAGATCTTAGCGGGAGGGCGAGGGCAGATACGCAGTATTTT. The encoded protein is CSARDLSGRARADTQYF.

This clonotype has more than one count but fewer than ten. V gene TRBV30 combines with J gene TRBJ1-5, with TRBD1 matching 9 bases. This CDR3 has 14 residues. J gave up 2 bases and V 5 bases, and 4 bases lay outside the gene matches. The V gene's germline CDR1 is GTSNPN and CDR2 SVGIG (reference sequence). CDR3 DNA sequence: TGTGCCTGGTCTAGGACAGGGGGCAATCAGCCCCAGCATTTT. Encoded protein: CAWSRTGGNQPQHF.